The 4 T cell receptor beta chains listed next were all sequenced from one sample in a study of blood T cells in healthy people across ages. Sample-barcoded 5' priming and a J-beta primer mix drove a second PCR of roughly 6 to 12 cycles. TCRdb itself ran the 5' RACE reads through MiXCR, one entry per CDR3 protein. This sample yields hundreds of thousands of distinct CDR3 sequences, of which 58% are seen a single time; 22% belongs to the top ten. Sequences were obtained from blood. Receptors were obtained from a man aged 30-40 years in good health.

This clonotype is a singleton in its sample. The chain recombines TRBV5-1 with TRBJ1-4; D perhaps matches TRBD1 (6 bases). This CDR3 region has 15 residues. Germline V gene data show CDR1 as SGHRS and CDR2 as YFSETQ. The V end was cut by 7 bases, the J end by 5 bases, with 18 bases between. The CDR3 spells CASSEGGPANEKLFF. In DNA form, the CDR3 reads TGCGCCAGCTCCGAGGGGGGGCCGGCGAATGAAAAACTGTTTTTT. Together with reference TRBV5-1 and TRBJ1-4, the CDR3 gives the full variable domain: KAGVTQTPRYLIKTRGQQVTLSCSPISGHRSVSWYQQTPGQGLQFLFEYFSETQRNKGNFPGRFSGRQFSNSRSEMNVSTLELGDSALYLCASSEGGPANEKLFFGSGTQLSVL.

The genes are TRBV20-1 and TRBJ2-3, with 9 bases that match TRBD2. This CDR3 region has 14 residues. CDR1 DFQATT and CDR2 SNEGSKA come from the germline V gene (reference sequence). Losses at the gene ends were 8 bases for V and 0 bases for J; bases not matched to a gene: 6. CDR3 bases: TGCAGTTTTAGCGGGAGTGCTAGCACAGATACGCAGTATTTT. Protein: CSFSGSASTDTQYF.

The chain recombines TRBV9 with TRBJ2-5; 7 nucleotides agree with TRBD2. Germline-derived CDR1 and CDR2 are SGDLS and YYNGEE. The CDR3 extends over 14 amino acids. J lost 4 bases, V lost 3 bases, and 6 bases had no gene match. CDR3 amino acids: CASSDIAGSETQYF. In nucleotides, the CDR3 is TGTGCCAGCAGCGACATAGCGGGCTCAGAGACCCAGTACTTC.

This clonotype was detected many times. The rearrangement links TRBV7-2 to TRBJ2-1; 8 nucleotides line up with TRBD1. Germline V gives CDR1 SGHTA, CDR2 FQGNSA. V was pared by 0 bases and J by 4 bases, with 11 bases of the junction left unmatched. The CDR3 spans 18 residues. The CDR3 loop reads CASSLAIQGATAYNEQFF. CDR3 nucleotides: TGTGCCAGCAGCTTAGCTATTCAGGGGGCGACGGCTTACAATGAGCAGTTCTTC. Using reference TRBV7-2 and TRBJ2-1 for the parts outside the CDR3, the full variable domain is GAGVSQSPSNKVTEKGKDVELRCDPISGHTALYWYRQSLGQGLEFLIYFQGNSAPDKSGLPSDRFSAERTGGSVSTLTIQRTQQEDSAVYLCASSLAIQGATAYNEQFFGPGTRLTVL.